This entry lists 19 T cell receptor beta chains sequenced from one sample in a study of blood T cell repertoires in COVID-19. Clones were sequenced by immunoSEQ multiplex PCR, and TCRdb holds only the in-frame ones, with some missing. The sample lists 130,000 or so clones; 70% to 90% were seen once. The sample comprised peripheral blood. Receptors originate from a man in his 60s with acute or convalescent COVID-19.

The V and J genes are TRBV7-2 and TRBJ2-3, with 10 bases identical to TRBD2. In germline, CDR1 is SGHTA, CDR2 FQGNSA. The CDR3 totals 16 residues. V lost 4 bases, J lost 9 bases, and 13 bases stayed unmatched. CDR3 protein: CASSSWGSGREGTQYF. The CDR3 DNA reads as TGTGCCAGCAGCTCATGGGGAAGCGGGAGGGAGGGGACGCAGTATTTT.

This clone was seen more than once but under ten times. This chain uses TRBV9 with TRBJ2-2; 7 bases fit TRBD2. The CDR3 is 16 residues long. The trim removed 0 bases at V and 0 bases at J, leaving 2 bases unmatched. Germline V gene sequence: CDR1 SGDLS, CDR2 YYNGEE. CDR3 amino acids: CASSVAGGSNTGELFF. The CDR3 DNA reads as TGTGCCAGCAGCGTAGCGGGGGGTTCGAACACCGGGGAGCTGTTTTTT.

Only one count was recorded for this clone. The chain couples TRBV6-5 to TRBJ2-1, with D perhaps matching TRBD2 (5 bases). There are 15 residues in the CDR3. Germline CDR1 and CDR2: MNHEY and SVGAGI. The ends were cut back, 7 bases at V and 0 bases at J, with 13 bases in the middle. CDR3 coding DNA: TGTGCCAGCAAGGAGACTACGAGCTCCTACAATGAGCAGTTCTTC. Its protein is CASKETTSSYNEQFF.

CDR3 in amino acids: CASSPGQGSNQPQHF. In DNA form, the CDR3 reads TGCGCCAGCAGCCCCGGACAGGGGAGCAATCAGCCCCAGCATTTT. The chain uses TRBV4-1 and TRBJ1-5, with 9 bases aligning to TRBD1. The CDR3 is made up of 15 amino acids. V dropped 4 bases and J dropped 1; count of bases not matched to a gene: 2. From germline, CDR1 is MGHRA and CDR2 YSYEKL.

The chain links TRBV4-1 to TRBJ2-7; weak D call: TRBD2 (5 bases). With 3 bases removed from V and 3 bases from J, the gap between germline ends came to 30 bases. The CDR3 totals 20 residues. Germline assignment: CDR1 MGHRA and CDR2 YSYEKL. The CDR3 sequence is CASSQFAAGELGITNYEQYF. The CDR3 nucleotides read TGCGCCAGCAGCCAGTTCGCTGCGGGCGAGTTAGGGATCACAAACTACGAGCAGTACTTC.

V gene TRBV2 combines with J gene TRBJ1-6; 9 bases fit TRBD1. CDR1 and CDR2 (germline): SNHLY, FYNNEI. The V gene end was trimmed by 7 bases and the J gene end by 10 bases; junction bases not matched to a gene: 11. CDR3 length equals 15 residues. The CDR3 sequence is CASTGTGIIGSPLHF. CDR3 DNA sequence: TGTGCCAGCACCGGGACAGGGATAATTGGCTCACCCCTCCACTTT.

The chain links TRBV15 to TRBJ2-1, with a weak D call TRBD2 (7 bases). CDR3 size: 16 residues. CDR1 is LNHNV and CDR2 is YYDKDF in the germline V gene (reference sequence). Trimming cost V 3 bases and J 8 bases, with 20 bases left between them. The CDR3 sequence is CATSSDSGGSPHEQFF. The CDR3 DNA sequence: TGTGCCACCAGCAGTGATTCGGGGGGCTCTCCCCATGAGCAGTTCTTC.

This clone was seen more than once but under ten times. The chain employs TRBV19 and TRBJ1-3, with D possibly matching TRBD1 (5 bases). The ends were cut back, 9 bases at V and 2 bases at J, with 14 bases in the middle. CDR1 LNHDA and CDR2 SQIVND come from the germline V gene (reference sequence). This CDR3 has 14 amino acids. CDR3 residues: CASSTGQPGNTIYF. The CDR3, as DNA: TGTGCCAGCTCTACAGGCCAACCTGGAAACACCATATATTTT.

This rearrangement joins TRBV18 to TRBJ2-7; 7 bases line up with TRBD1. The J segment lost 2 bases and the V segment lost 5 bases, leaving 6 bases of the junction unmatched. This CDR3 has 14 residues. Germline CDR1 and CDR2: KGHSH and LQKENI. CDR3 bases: TGTGCCAGCTCAAATCGGGACAGCGCCTACGAGCAGTACTTC. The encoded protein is CASSNRDSAYEQYF. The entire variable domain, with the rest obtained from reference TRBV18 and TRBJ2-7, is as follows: NAGVMQNPRHLVRRRGQEARLRCSPMKGHSHVYWYRQLPEEGLKFMVYLQKENIIDESGMPKERFSAEFPKEGPSILRIQQVVRGDSAAYFCASSNRDSAYEQYFGPGTRLTVT.

CDR3 region: CASSLGQGKGEQYF. Written as DNA, the CDR3 is TGTGCCAGCAGTCTCGGACAGGGGAAGGGCGAGCAGTACTTC. V and J are TRBV2 and TRBJ2-7, with 9 bases that match TRBD1. This CDR3 has 14 residues. Germline CDR1 SNHLY, CDR2 FYNNEI. V dropped 5 bases and J dropped 6; count of bases not matched to a gene: 8.

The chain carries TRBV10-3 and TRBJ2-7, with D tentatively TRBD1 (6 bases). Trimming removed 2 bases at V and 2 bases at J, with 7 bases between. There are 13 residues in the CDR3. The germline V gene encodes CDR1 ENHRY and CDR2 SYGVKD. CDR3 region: CAISEEGAYEQYF. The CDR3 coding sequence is TGTGCCATCAGTGAGGAGGGGGCCTACGAGCAGTACTTC.

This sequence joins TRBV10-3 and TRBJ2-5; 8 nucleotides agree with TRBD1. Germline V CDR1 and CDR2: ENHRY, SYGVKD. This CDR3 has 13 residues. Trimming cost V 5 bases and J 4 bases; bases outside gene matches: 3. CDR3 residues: CAISIGQGETQYF. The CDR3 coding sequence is TGTGCCATCAGTATCGGACAGGGAGAGACCCAGTACTTC.

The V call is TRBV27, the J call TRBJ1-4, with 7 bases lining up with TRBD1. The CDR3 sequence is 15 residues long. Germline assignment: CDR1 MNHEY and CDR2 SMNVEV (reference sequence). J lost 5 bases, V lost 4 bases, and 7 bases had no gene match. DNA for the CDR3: TGTGCCAGCAGTTGGAGGGGACAGCAAAATGAAAAACTGTTTTTT. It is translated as CASSWRGQQNEKLFF.

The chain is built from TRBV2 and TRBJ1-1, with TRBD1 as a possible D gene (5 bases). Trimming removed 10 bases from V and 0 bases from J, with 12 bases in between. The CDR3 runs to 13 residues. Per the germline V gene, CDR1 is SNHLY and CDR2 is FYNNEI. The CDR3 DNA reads TGTGCCACCCAGGGTCAAATGAACACTGAAGCTTTCTTT. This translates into CATQGQMNTEAFF.

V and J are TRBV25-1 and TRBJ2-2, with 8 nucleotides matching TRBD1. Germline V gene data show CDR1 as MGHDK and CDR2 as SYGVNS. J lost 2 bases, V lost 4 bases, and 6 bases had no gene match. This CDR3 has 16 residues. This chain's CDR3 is CASSGRQGRNTGELFF. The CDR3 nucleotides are TGTGCCAGCAGTGGACGACAGGGGAGAAACACCGGGGAGCTGTTTTTT.

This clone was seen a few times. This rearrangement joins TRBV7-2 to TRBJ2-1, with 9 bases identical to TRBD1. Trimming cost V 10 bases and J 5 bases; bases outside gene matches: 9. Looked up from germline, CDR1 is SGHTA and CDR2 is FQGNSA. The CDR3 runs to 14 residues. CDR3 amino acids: CAKATGTGHNEQFF. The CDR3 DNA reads TGTGCCAAGGCTACCGGGACAGGGCACAATGAGCAGTTCTTC.

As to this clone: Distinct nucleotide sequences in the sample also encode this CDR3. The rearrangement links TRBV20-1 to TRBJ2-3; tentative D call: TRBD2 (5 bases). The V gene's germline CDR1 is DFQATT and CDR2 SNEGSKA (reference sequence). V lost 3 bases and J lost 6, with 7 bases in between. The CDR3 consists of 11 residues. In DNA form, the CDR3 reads TGCAGTGCTAGTCGAGGGGATACGCAGTATTTT. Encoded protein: CSASRGDTQYF.

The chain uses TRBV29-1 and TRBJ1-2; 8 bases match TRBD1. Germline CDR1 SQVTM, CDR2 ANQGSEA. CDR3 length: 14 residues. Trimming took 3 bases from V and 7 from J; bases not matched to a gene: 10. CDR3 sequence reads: CSVDTNRGEGGYTF. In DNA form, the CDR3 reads TGCAGCGTTGATACGAACAGGGGGGAAGGTGGCTACACCTTC.

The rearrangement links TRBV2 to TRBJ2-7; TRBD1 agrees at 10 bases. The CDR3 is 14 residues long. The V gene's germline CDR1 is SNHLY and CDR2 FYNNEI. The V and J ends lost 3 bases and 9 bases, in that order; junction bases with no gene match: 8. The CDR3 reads CASSERTGGQVQYF. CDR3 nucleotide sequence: TGTGCCAGCAGTGAGCGGACAGGGGGACAGGTGCAGTACTTC.